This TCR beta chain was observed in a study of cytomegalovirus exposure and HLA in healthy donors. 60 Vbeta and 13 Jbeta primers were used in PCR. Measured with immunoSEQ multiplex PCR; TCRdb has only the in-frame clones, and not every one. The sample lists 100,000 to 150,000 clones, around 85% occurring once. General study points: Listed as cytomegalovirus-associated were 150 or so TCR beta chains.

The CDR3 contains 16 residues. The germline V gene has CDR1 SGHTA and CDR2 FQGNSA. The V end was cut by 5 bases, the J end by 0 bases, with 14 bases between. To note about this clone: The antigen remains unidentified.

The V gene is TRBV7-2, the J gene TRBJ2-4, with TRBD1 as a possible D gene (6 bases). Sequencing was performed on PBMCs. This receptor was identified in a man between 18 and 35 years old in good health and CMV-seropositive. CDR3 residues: CASSPDSALAKNIQYF. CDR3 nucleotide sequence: TGTGCCAGCAGCCCGGACAGCGCATTAGCCAAAAACATTCAGTACTTC.